This T cell receptor beta chain was retrieved from a study of T cell responses to AZD1222 COVID-19 vaccine. Only in-frame clones appear in the TCRdb table, and some are missing; sequencing was by immunoSEQ multiplex PCR. The table has more than 85,000 clones, nearly 90% seen once. Between the trimmed V and J ends, which lost 6 bases and 1 base, there was a span of 2 bases. Germline assignment: CDR1 KGHDR and CDR2 SFDVKD. The CDR3 length is 12 residues. As for this clone: Its antigen is not known.

Overall study findings and caveats: Most donors were white British and more were female, and clonal diversity was possibly underestimated. In all cases, repertoires were sampled only after the peak T cell response. Targets within unmutated variant regions were reportedly found for nearly half of spike-specific TCRs.

V gene TRBV24-1 combines with J gene TRBJ2-2, with unresolved D. The clonotype comes from an adult who received the AZD1222 COVID-19 vaccine. Sequenced material: peripheral blood, taken 28 days after the second AZD1222 dose. CDR3 sequence: CATSLNTGELFF. CDR3 sequence (DNA): TGTGCCACCAGTCTGAACACCGGGGAGCTGTTTTTT.